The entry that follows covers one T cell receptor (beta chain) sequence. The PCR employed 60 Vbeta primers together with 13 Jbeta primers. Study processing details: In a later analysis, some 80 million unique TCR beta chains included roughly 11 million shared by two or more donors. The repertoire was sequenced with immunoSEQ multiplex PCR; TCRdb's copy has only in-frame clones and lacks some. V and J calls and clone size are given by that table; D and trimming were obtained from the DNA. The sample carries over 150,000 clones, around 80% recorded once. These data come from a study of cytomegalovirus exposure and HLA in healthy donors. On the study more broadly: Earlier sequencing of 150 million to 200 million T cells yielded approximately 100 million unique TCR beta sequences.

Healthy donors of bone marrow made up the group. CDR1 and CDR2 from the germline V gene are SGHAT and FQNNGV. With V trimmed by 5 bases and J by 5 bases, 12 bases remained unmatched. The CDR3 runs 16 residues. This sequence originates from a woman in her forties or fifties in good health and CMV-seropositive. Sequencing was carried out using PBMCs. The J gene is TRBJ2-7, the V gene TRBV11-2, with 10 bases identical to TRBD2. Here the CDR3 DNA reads TGTGCCAGCAGCCGAAGGCCTAGCGGGAGTGTCGACGAGCAGTACTTC. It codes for CASSRRPSGSVDEQYF. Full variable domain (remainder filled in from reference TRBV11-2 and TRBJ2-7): EAGVAQSPRYKIIEKRQSVAFWCNPISGHATLYWYQQILGQGPKLLIQFQNNGVVDDSQLPKDRFSAERLKGVDSTLKIQPAKLEDSAVYLCASSRRPSGSVDEQYFGPGTRLTVT.